This is a list of T cell receptor beta chains from one sample in a study of blood T cell repertoires in COVID-19. Sequencing was performed with immunoSEQ multiplex PCR; in TCRdb, only in-frame clones are kept and a portion is missing. Of under 250,000 clones in the sample, roughly 85% were seen once. The sequenced sample consisted of peripheral blood. The receptors here all came from a woman between 40 and 55 years old with active or convalescent COVID-19. CDR3s include the opening cysteine and the closing phenylalanine or tryptophan. A D gene is named only where the DNA matches it firmly. The listing skips clone size in some rows; elsewhere it reads once, few, many or a size class.

v_call	j_call	d_call	clone_size	cdr3_aa	cdr3_nt
TRBV27	TRBJ2-2	-	-	CASRSNGELFF	TGTGCCAGCAGGTCAAACGGGGAGCTGTTTTTT
TRBV6-5	TRBJ1-2	TRBD1	-	CASSPDRVVYGYTF	TGTGCCAGCTCCCCGGACAGGGTGGTCTATGGCTACACCTTC
TRBV29-1	TRBJ1-1	TRBD1	few	CSGNRGETEAFF	TGCAGCGGTAACAGGGGGGAGACTGAAGCTTTCTTT
TRBV24-1	TRBJ2-5	-	-	CATSDAGAETQYF	TGTGCCACAAGTGACGCAGGGGCAGAGACCCAGTACTTC
TRBV4-2	TRBJ2-7	TRBD2	once	CASSQVSSGGASYEQYF	TGTGCCAGCAGCCAAGTTTCTAGCGGGGGGGCCTCCTACGAGCAGTACTTC
TRBV11-3	TRBJ1-4	-	once	CASSLGEGRRYPATNEKLFF	TGTGCCAGCAGCTTAGGGGAGGGACGGAGGTACCCTGCAACTAATGAAAAACTGTTTTTT
TRBV2	TRBJ1-1	-	-	CASSESGQNTEAFF	TGTGCCAGCAGTGAGAGTGGACAGAACACTGAAGCTTTCTTT
TRBV7-9	TRBJ1-5	-	-	CASNAGANQPQHF	TGTGCCAGTAACGCGGGGGCGAATCAGCCCCAGCATTTT
TRBV30	TRBJ2-7	-	-	CAWSVGGTSYEQYF	TGTGCCTGGAGTGTGGGAGGTACTTCATACGAGCAGTACTTC
TRBV30	TRBJ2-7	-	-	CAWTLTTVGAPEQYF	TGTGCCTGGACCCTCACCACGGTGGGGGCCCCGGAGCAGTACTTC
TRBV7-3	TRBJ1-6	-	-	CASSLTPTGRGSPLHF	TGTGCCAGCAGCTTAACACCGACAGGTAGAGGGTCACCCCTCCACTTT
TRBV9	TRBJ2-5	-	-	CASSVEISGQETQYF	TGTGCCAGCAGCGTAGAAATTAGCGGACAAGAGACCCAGTACTTC
TRBV11-3	TRBJ2-2	TRBD2	-	CASSSLLAGPTSPGELFF	TGTGCCAGCAGCTCTCTACTAGCGGGGCCGACCTCACCCGGGGAGCTGTTTTTT
TRBV24-1	TRBJ1-2	-	few	CATSGLGQEVYGYTF	TGTGCCACCAGTGGACTGGGACAAGAGGTCTATGGCTACACCTTC
TRBV10-1	TRBJ2-1	-	-	CASSDGGVDNEQFF	TGCGCCAGCAGTGATGGAGGGGTTGACAATGAGCAGTTCTTC
TRBV12-5	TRBJ2-1	-	-	CASGSEDGIMNEQFF	TGTGCTAGTGGTTCGGAGGACGGCATTATGAATGAGCAGTTCTTC
TRBV5-1	TRBJ2-1	TRBD2	-	CASSLSGGYNEQFF	TGCGCCAGCAGCTTAAGCGGGGGCTACAATGAGCAGTTCTTC
TRBV2	TRBJ1-1	TRBD1	-	CASTGTGAEAFF	TGTGCCAGCACGGGTACAGGGGCTGAAGCTTTCTTT
TRBV7-9	TRBJ1-2	-	-	CASSLEGGVGYGYTF	TGTGCCAGCAGCTTAGAGGGAGGGGTTGGCTATGGCTACACCTTC
TRBV11-3	TRBJ2-1	-	-	CASSRQGYEQFF	TGTGCCAGCAGCCGTCAGGGCTATGAGCAGTTCTTC
TRBV6-5	TRBJ1-2	-	once	CASGFPGGKDYGYTF	TGTGCCAGCGGGTTCCCGGGGGGTAAAGACTATGGCTACACCTTC
TRBV10-3	TRBJ1-1	-	-	CAIISGADAFF	TGTGCCATCATCTCAGGAGCGGATGCTTTCTTT
TRBV12-3/TRBV12-4	TRBJ1-6	-	-	CASSWRRDSPLHF	TGTGCCAGCAGCTGGCGGCGAGATTCACCCCTCCACTTT
TRBV4-2	TRBJ1-2	-	-	CASSQDLLPQGHYGYTF	TGTGCCAGCAGCCAAGATCTTTTGCCACAGGGTCACTATGGCTACACCTTC
TRBV7-6	TRBJ2-7	-	-	CASSLTGGREQYF	TGTGCCAGCAGCTTAACCGGAGGGCGCGAGCAGTACTTC
TRBV7-2	TRBJ2-7	-	-	CASSPLGGGGEQYF	TGTGCCAGCAGCCCTTTGGGGGGAGGGGGTGAGCAGTACTTC
TRBV3-1/TRBV3-2	TRBJ1-5	-	few	CASSQAPQGLNQPQHF	TGTGCCAGCAGCCAAGCGCCTCAGGGACTAAATCAGCCCCAGCATTTT
TRBV18	TRBJ1-6	TRBD1	-	CASSPRDRKNSPLHF	TGTGCCAGCTCACCTCGGGACAGGAAGAATTCACCCCTCCACTTT
TRBV9	TRBJ1-3	-	-	CASSPRFVPSGNTIYF	TGTGCCAGCAGCCCCCGTTTTGTCCCCTCTGGAAACACCATATATTTT
TRBV5-1	TRBJ1-1	TRBD1	-	CASSSGSIGRTGKNTEAFF	TGCGCCAGCAGCTCCGGATCGATCGGTAGGACAGGGAAGAACACTGAAGCTTTCTTT
TRBV11-3	TRBJ2-7	-	-	CASSLAGYEQYF	TGTGCCAGCAGCTTAGCCGGTTACGAGCAGTACTTC
TRBV7-9	TRBJ1-3	-	-	CASSRDIQNTIYF	TGTGCCAGCAGCCGGGACATACAAAACACCATATATTTT
TRBV19	TRBJ1-2	TRBD1	once	CASSRQGALDGYTF	TGTGCCAGTAGCCGACAGGGGGCACTCGATGGCTACACCTTC
TRBV4-2	TRBJ2-1	-	-	CASSQHDRTYNEQFF	TGTGCCAGCAGCCAACACGACAGAACCTACAATGAGCAGTTCTTC
TRBV2	TRBJ2-2	TRBD1	once	CASRAGTGVGTGELFF	TGTGCCAGCAGGGCCGGGACAGGGGTCGGGACCGGGGAGCTGTTTTTT
TRBV30	TRBJ1-6	-	-	CAWSEGGAPSPLHF	TGTGCCTGGAGTGAGGGGGGGGCCCCTTCACCCCTCCACTTT
TRBV7-3	TRBJ2-2	TRBD2	-	CASSLSGRAHTGELFF	TGTGCCAGCAGCTTATCCGGGAGGGCCCACACCGGGGAGCTGTTTTTT
TRBV12-5	TRBJ2-3	TRBD2	-	CASGLIPSGGESDTQYF	TGTGCTAGTGGTTTGATCCCTAGCGGGGGGGAGTCAGATACGCAGTATTTT
TRBV5-1	TRBJ1-4	-	few	CASSPMTDNEKLFF	TGCGCCAGCAGCCCCATGACAGATAATGAAAAACTGTTTTTT
TRBV28	TRBJ2-7	TRBD1	-	CASSHPPGQGSYEQYF	TGTGCCAGCAGTCACCCCCCGGGACAGGGAAGCTACGAGCAGTACTTC
TRBV25-1	TRBJ2-3	TRBD1	-	CASQGQGTDTQYF	TGTGCCTCTCAGGGACAGGGCACAGATACGCAGTATTTT
TRBV9	TRBJ2-1	-	-	CASSVAAVAEGYNEQFF	TGTGCCAGCAGCGTAGCGGCGGTAGCGGAGGGGTACAATGAGCAGTTCTTC